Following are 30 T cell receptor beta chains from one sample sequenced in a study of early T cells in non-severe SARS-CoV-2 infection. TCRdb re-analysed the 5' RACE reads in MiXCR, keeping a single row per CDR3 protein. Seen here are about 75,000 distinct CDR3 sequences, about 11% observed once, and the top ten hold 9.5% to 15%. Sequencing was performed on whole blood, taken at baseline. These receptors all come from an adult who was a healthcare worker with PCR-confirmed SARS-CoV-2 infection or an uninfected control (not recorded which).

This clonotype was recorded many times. Here the CDR3 reads CSVADEKLFF. CDR3 nucleotides: TGCAGCGTTGCCGATGAAAAACTGTTTTTT. This chain uses TRBV29-1 with TRBJ1-4; D gene ambiguous. The length of the CDR3 is 10 residues. Germline values: CDR1 SQVTM, CDR2 ANQGSEA. With 4 bases removed from V and 6 bases from J, the gap between germline ends came to 3 bases.

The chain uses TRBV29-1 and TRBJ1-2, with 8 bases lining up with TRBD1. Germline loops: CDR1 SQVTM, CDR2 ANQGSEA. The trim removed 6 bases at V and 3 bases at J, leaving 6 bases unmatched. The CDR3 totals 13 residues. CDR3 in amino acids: CSVSGQGDYGYTF. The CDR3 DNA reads TGCAGCGTAAGCGGACAGGGAGACTATGGCTACACCTTC.

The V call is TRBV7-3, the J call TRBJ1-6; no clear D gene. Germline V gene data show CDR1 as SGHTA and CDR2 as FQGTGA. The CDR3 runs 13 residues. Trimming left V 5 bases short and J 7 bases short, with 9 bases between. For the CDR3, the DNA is TGTGCCAGCAGCGAAAGCCCAAATTCACCCCTCCACTTT. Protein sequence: CASSESPNSPLHF.

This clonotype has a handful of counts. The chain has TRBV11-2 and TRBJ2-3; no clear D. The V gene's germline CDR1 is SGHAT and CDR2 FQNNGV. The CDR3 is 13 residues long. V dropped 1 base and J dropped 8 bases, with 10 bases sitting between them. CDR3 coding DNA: TGTGCCAGCAGCTTAGGTCGGGTTGGTACGCAGTATTTT. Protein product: CASSLGRVGTQYF.

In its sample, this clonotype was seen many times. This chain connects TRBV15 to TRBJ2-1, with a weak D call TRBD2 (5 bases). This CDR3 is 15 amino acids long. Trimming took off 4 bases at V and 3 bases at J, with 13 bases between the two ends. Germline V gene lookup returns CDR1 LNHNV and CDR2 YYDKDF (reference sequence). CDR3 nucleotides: TGTGCCACCAGCAAGCGCGGAGGAAACTACAATGAGCAGTTCTTC. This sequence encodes CATSKRGGNYNEQFF. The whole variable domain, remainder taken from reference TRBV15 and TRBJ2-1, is DAMVIQNPRYQVTQFGKPVTLSCSQTLNHNVMYWYQQKSSQAPKLLFHYYDKDFNNEADTPDNFQSRRPNTSFCFLDIRSPGLGDTAMYLCATSKRGGNYNEQFFGPGTRLTVL.

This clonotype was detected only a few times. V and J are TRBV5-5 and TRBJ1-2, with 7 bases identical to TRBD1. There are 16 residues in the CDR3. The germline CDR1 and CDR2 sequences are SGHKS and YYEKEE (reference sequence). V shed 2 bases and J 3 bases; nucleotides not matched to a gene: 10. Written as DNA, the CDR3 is TGTGCCAGCAGCTTTTTGAGAACAGGACAGGACTATGGCTACACCTTC. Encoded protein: CASSFLRTGQDYGYTF.

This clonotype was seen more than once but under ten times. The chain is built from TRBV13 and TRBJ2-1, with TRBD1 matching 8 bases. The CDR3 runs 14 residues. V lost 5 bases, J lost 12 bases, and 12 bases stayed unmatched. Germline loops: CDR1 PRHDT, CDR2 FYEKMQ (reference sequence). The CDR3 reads CASSPHRGGTGQFF. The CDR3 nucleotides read TGTGCCAGCAGCCCACACCGTGGGGGGACAGGGCAGTTCTTC.

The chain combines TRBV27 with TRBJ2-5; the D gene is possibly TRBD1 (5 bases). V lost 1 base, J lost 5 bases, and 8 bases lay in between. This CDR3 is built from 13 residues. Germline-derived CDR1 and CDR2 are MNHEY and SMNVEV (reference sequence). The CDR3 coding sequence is TGTGCCAGCAGTTTATTAGGGGCCGAGACCCAGTACTTC. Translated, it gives CASSLLGAETQYF.

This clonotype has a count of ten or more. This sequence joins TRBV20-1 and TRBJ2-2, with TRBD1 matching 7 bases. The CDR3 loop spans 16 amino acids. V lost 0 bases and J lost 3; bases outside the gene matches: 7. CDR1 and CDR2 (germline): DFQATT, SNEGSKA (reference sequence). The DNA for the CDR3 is TGCAGTGCTAGAGATTTAACGACAGGGCACACCGGGGAGCTGTTTTTT. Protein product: CSARDLTTGHTGELFF.

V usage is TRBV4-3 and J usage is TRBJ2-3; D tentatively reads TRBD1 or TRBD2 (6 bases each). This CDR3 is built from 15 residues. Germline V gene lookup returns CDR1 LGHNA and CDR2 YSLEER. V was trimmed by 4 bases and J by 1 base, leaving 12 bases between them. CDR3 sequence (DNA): TGCGCCAGCAGCCTCTCGGGGGCCCGCACAGATACGCAGTATTTT. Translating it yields CASSLSGARTDTQYF.

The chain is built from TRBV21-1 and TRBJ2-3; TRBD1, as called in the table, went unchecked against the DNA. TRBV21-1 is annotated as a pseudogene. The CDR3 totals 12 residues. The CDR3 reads CASEGTTDTQYF. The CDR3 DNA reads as TGTGCCAGCGAGGGGACCACAGATACGCAGTATTTT.

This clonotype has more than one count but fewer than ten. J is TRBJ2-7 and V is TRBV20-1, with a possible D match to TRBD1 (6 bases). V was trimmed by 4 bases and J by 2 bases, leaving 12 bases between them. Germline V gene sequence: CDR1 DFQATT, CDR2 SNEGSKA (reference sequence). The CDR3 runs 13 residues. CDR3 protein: CSAIGTRTYEQYF. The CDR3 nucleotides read TGCAGTGCTATAGGGACACGGACCTACGAGCAGTACTTC.

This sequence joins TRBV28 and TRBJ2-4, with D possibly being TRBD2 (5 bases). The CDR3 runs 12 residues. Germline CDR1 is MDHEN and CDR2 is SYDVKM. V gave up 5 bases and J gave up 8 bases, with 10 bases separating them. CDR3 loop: CASSEDLDIQYF. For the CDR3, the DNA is TGTGCCAGCAGTGAGGACTTGGACATTCAGTACTTC. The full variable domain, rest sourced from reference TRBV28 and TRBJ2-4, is DVKVTQSSRYLVKRTGEKVFLECVQDMDHENMFWYRQDPGLGLRLIYFSYDVKMKEKGDIPEGYSVSREKKERFSLILESASTNQTSMYLCASSEDLDIQYFGAGTRLSVL.

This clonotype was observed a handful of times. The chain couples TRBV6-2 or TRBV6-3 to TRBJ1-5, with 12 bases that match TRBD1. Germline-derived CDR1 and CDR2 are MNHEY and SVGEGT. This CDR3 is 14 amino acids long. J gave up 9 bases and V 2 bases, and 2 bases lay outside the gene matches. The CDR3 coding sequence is TGTGCCAGCAGTTACGGGACAGGGGGCACGCCCCAGCATTTT. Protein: CASSYGTGGTPQHF.

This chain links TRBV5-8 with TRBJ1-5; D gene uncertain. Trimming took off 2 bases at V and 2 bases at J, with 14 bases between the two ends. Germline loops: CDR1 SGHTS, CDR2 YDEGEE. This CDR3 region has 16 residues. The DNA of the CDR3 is TGTGCCAGCAGCTTATACGTCTATTGGGGCAATCAGCCCCAGCATTTT. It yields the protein CASSLYVYWGNQPQHF.

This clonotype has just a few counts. This CDR3 is CATSRDLGEPQYF. CDR3 nucleotides: TGTGCCACCAGCAGAGATCTCGGGGAGCCCCAGTACTTC. The chain links TRBV15 to TRBJ2-5, with a possible D match to TRBD2 (5 bases). The CDR3 is 13 amino acids. Per germline, CDR1 LNHNV and CDR2 YYDKDF (reference sequence). Trimming removed 0 bases from V and 9 bases from J, with 11 bases in between.

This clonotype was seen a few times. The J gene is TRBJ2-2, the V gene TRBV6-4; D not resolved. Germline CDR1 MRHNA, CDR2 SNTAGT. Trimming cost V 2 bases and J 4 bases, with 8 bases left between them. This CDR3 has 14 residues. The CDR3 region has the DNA TGTGCCAGCAGTGACGGTCAAACCACCGGGGAGCTGTTTTTT. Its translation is CASSDGQTTGELFF.

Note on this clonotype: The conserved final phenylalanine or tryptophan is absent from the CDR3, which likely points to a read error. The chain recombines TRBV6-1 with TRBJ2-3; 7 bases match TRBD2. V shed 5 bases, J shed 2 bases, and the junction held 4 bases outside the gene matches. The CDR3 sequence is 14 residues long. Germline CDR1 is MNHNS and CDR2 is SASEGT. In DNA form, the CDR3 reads TGTGCCAGCAGTTGGCGGGGGAACACAGATACGCAGTATTCT. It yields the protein CASSWRGNTDTQYS.

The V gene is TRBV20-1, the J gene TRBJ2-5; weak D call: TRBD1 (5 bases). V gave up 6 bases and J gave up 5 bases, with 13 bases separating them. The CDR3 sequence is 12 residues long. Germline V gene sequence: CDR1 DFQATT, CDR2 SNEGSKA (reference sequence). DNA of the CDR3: TGCAGTGCCTCGGCAGGGCAGGAGACCCAGTACTTC. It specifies CSASAGQETQYF.

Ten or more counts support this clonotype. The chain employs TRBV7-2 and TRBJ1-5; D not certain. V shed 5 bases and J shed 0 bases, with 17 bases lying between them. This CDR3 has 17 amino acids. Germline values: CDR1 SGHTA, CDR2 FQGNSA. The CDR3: CASSRPGSTYSNQPQHF. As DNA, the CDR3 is TGTGCCAGCAGCCGACCAGGCAGCACATATAGCAATCAGCCCCAGCATTTT. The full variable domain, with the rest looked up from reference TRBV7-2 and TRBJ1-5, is GAGVSQSPSNKVTEKGKDVELRCDPISGHTALYWYRQSLGQGLEFLIYFQGNSAPDKSGLPSDRFSAERTGGSVSTLTIQRTQQEDSAVYLCASSRPGSTYSNQPQHFGDGTRLSIL.

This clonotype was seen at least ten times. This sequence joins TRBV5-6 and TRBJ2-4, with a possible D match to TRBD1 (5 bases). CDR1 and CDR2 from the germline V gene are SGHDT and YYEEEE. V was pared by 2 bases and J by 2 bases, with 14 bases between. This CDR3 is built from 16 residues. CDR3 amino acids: CASSFWGLKTKNIQYF. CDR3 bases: TGTGCCAGCAGCTTTTGGGGCCTAAAGACCAAAAACATTCAGTACTTC.

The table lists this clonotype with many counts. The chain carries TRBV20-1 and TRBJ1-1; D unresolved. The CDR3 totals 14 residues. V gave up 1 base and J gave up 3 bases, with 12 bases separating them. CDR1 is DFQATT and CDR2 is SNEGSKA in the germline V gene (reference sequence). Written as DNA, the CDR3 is TGCAGTGCTAGAGCCCCTCCGACGTACACTGAAGCTTTCTTT. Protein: CSARAPPTYTEAFF.

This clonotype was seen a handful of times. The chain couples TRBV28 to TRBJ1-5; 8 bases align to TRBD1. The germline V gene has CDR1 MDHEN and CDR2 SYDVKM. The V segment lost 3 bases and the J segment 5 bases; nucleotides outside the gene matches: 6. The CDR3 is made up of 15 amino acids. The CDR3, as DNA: TGTGCCAGCAGTTTGGCAGGGGGCTTGTATCAGCCCCAGCATTTT. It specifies CASSLAGGLYQPQHF.

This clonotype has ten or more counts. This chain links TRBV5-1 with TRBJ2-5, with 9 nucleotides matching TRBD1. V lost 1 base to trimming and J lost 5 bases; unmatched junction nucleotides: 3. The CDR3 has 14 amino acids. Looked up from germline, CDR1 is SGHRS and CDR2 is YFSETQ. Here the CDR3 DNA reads TGCGCCAGCAGCTTGACAGGGGGCCGGGAGACCCAGTACTTC. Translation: CASSLTGGRETQYF.

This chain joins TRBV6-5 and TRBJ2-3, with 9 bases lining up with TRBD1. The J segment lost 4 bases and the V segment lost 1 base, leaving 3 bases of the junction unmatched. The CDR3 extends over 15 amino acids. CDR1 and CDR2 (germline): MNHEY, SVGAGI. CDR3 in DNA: TGTGCCAGCAGTTACTTACGACAGGGGGCAGATACGCAGTATTTT. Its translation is CASSYLRQGADTQYF.

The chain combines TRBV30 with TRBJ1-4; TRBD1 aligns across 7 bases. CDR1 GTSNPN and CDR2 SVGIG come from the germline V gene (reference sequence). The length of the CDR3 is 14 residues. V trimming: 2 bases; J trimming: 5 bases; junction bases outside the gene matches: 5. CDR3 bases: TGTGCCTGGAGTACAGGGGTCCGAAATGAAAAACTGTTTTTT. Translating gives CAWSTGVRNEKLFF.

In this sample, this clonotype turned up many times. The CDR3 sequence: CASSSAYGGDIPVTQYF. CDR3 in DNA: TGCGCCAGCAGCTCTGCGTATGGGGGCGATATACCAGTTACGCAGTATTTT. The rearrangement links TRBV5-1 to TRBJ2-3, with TRBD1 as a possible D gene (6 bases). This CDR3 region has 17 residues. Germline values: CDR1 SGHRS, CDR2 YFSETQ. Trimming pared 3 bases from V and 8 bases from J, leaving 25 bases between.

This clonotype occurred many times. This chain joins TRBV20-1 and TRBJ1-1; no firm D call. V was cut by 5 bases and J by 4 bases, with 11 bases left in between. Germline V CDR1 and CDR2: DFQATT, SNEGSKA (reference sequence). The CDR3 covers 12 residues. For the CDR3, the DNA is TGCAGTGCTTTAGGATGGTTCACTGAAGCTTTCTTT. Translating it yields CSALGWFTEAFF.

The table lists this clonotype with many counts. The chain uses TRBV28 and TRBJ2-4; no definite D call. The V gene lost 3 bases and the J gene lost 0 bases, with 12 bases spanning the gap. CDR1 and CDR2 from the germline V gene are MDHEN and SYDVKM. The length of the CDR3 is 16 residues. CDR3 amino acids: CASSLAYTTAKNIQYF. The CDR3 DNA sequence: TGTGCCAGCAGTTTGGCCTACACTACAGCCAAAAACATTCAGTACTTC.

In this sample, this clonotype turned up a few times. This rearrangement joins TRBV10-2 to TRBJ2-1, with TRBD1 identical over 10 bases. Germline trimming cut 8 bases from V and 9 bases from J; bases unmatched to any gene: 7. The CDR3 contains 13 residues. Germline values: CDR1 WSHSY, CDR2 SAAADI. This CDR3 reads CASLRQGAVEQFF. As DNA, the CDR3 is TGCGCCAGCCTTAGACAGGGGGCCGTTGAGCAGTTCTTC.